This T cell receptor (beta chain) originates from a study of blood T cell repertoires in COVID-19. Study at large: Sources were T cells, B-cell-depleted T cells, or PBMCs; the material itself was cDNA or gDNA.

To note about this clone: The junction shows a germline mismatch at one end, possibly a read error.

Data came from immunoSEQ multiplex PCR; TCRdb stores just in-frame clones and leaves some out. The repertoire consists of 70,000 to 95,000 clones, with around four fifths occurring once and the leading ten covering 12%. CDR3 length equals 12 residues. Looked up from germline, CDR1 is SGHTA and CDR2 is FQGNSA. The specimen was peripheral blood. The rearrangement uses TRBV7-2 and TRBJ2-3; 8 positions agree with TRBD2. The sequence came from a woman aged 70 to 79 with active or convalescent COVID-19. CDR3 sequence (DNA): TGTGCCAGCAGCTTACGGGGGGGGTATTATGGGTTC. This encodes CASSLRGGYYGF.